This TCR beta chain was found in a study of T-cell memory formation after mild COVID-19. The study's findings and limits: Of the contracting clones, CD4+ ones lay mainly in CM and EM, and CD8+ ones in EMRA.

TCRdb re-analysed the 5' RACE reads in MiXCR, keeping a single row per CDR3 protein. The data show 75,000 to 95,000 distinct CDR3 sequences, with around 15% seen just once and around two fifths held by the top ten. There are 13 residues in the CDR3. Trimming cost V 5 bases and J 6 bases; bases outside gene matches: 10. Germline CDR1 reads DFQATT; CDR2 reads SNEGSKA (reference sequence). With respect to this clonotype: Its target is unknown.

This clonotype originated in a man aged 18 to 29 who had mild COVID-19 (a few samples of this study predate the infection). Cell type and time point are not known. The sequenced sample consisted of PBMCs or a T cell subset sorted from them (not recorded which). V usage is TRBV20-1 and J usage is TRBJ2-7; 7 bases line up with TRBD1. The chain's CDR3 is CSALDRDTGEQYF. The CDR3 DNA reads as TGCAGTGCTTTAGACAGGGATACTGGCGAGCAGTACTTC.